This T cell receptor (beta chain) was recorded in a study of blood T cells in healthy people across ages. In germline, CDR1 is ENHRY, CDR2 SYGVKD. V was cut by 2 bases and J by 8 bases, with 9 bases left in between. There are 12 residues in the CDR3. Primers used in a second PCR of roughly 7 to 11 cycles were a sample-barcoded 5' primer and a J-beta primer mix. TCRdb processed the 5' RACE reads anew with MiXCR; each CDR3 protein has one entry. Among about 510,000 distinct CDR3 sequences listed, about 28% were seen once. The data were also submitted as part of a second study, on T cells of mothers and their children. That investigation notes: The data showed no persistent microchimeric T cell clones.

The material sequenced was blood. The source is a boy aged 2-15 years in good health. This chain uses TRBV10-3 with TRBJ1-2, with a possible D match to TRBD1 (5 bases). CDR3 amino acids: CAISEGTGGYTF. DNA for the CDR3: TGTGCCATCAGTGAGGGGACGGGGGGCTACACCTTC.